This TCR beta chain was documented in a study of T cell repertoires in cytomegalovirus infection. Many counts were recorded for this clonotype. Antigen: not known. MiXCR was run by TCRdb on the reads, yielding one entry per CDR3 protein. Found here are some 590,000 distinct CDR3 sequences, about 39% of them singletons; the top ten hold about half. Overall study findings and caveats: Frequencies of public TCR beta families were cumulated, and this identified carriers of CMV plus the relevant HLA.

The sample here was cultured PBMCs, taken from culture after CMV antigen stimulation. This clonotype originated in a human donor in good health (CMV status not recorded). Some clones in this sample may be carry-over from other donors' samples.

The CDR3, as DNA: TGTGCCAGCAGCTTATGGCACAGTGATAATGAAAAACTGTTTTTT. Amino acid sequence: CASSLWHSDNEKLFF. The chain combines TRBV7-2 with TRBJ1-4; no firm D call. The V gene lost 2 bases and the J gene lost 4 bases, with 11 bases spanning the gap. The CDR3 runs 15 residues. Germline lookup yields CDR1 SGHTA and CDR2 FQGNSA.